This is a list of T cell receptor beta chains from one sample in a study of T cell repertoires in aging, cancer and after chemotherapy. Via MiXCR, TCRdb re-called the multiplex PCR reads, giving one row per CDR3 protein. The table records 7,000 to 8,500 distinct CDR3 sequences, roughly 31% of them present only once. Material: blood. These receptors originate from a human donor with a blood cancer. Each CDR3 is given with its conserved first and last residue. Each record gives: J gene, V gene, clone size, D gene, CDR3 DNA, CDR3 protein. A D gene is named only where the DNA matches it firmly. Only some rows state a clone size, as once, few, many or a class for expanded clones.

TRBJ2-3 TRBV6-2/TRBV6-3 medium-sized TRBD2 TGTGCCAGCAGGCTCGTCGGACTAGCGGGCTACACAGATACGCAGTATTTT CASRLVGLAGYTDTQYF
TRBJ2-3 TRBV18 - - TGTGCCAGCTCACCACGTCCTGATCTCGGCGTGGGGTCGCCTGGCACAGATACGCAGTATTTT CASSPRPDLGVGSPGTDTQYF
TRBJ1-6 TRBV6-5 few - TGTGCCAGCAGACGCACGGGGCAGTTTCCCCTTAATTCACCCCTCCACTTT CASRRTGQFPLNSPLHF
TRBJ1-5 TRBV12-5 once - TGTGCTAGTGGTTTGGAAGACAGTAGCAATCAGCCCCAGCATTTT CASGLEDSSNQPQHF
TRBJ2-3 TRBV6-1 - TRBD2 TGTGCCAGCAGTTCGACTAGCGGGGGGTTCACAGATACGCAGTATTTT CASSSTSGGFTDTQYF
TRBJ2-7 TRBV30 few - TGTGGTGGAGGGAGGAATGGCTACGAGCAGTACTTC CGGGRNGYEQYF
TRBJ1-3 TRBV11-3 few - TGTGCCAGCAGCTTAGGTGCCGGGAGACCTGGAAACACCATATATTTT CASSLGAGRPGNTIYF
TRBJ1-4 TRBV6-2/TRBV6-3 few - TGTGCCAGCAGTTACAGCATGGGGAATGAAAAACTGTTTTTT CASSYSMGNEKLFF
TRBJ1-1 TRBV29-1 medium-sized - TGCAGCGTTGTTAAGCTCTTCACGGGCTCGACTGAAGCTTTCTTT CSVVKLFTGSTEAFF
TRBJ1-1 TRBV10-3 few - TGTGCCATCGGAGGACAGCCGAACACTGAAGCTTTCTTT CAIGGQPNTEAFF
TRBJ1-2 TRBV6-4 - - TGTGCCAGCAGTGACTCGGCAGATGCTAACTATGGCTACACCTTC CASSDSADANYGYTF
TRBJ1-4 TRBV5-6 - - TGTGCCAGCAGCCACGCTACCGAAACTAATGAAAAACTGTTTTTT CASSHATETNEKLFF
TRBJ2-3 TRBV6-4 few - TGTGCCACCAGTGCTGCTATCTCAGATACGCAGTATTTT CATSAAISDTQYF
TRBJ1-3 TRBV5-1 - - TGCGCCAGCGGCCCCTCACTCGGCTCTGGAAACACCATATATTTT CASGPSLGSGNTIYF
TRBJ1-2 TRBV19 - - TGTGCCAGTAGTATAGATGGGCAGGATCGGTATGGCTACACCTTC CASSIDGQDRYGYTF
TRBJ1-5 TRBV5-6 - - TGTGCCAGCAGCTTGGGCGCGGGGACTATACAGCCCCAGCATTTT CASSLGAGTIQPQHF